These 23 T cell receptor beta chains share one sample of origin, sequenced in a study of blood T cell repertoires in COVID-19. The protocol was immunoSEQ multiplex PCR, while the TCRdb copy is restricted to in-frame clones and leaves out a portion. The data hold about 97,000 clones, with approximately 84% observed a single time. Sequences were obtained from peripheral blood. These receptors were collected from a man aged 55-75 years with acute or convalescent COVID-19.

The CDR3 is CASSYSNKGYTQYF. CDR3 in DNA: TGTGCCAGCAGTTACTCGAATAAGGGGTATACGCAGTATTTT. The chain has TRBV6-5 and TRBJ2-3; possible D gene TRBD1, 5 bases. Germline V lookup: CDR1 MNHEY, CDR2 SVGAGI. V shed 0 bases and J shed 7 bases, with 11 bases lying between them. The CDR3 runs to 14 residues.

The CDR3 region is CASSLSNTGSYGYTF. The DNA of the CDR3 is TGTGCCAGCAGCCTTTCTAATACCGGGAGCTATGGCTACACCTTC. The chain links TRBV11-2 to TRBJ1-2; D gene unclear. CDR1 SGHAT and CDR2 FQNNGV come from the germline V gene. The CDR3 sequence is 15 residues long. Trimming removed 5 bases from V and 4 bases from J, with 17 bases in between.

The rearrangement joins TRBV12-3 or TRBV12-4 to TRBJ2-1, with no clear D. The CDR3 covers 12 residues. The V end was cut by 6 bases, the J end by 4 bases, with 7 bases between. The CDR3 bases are TGTGCCAGCAGCCCAGAATACAATGAGCAGTTCTTC. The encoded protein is CASSPEYNEQFF.

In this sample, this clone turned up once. CDR3 residues: CSVEWVVLAGGWETQYF. The CDR3 region has the DNA TGCAGCGTTGAGTGGGTAGTTCTAGCGGGTGGATGGGAGACCCAGTACTTC. The V gene is TRBV29-1, the J gene TRBJ2-5, with TRBD2 matching 8 bases. The CDR3 is made up of 17 amino acids. J lost 5 bases, V lost 3 bases, and 17 bases had no gene match. The germline CDR1 and CDR2 sequences are SQVTM and ANQGSEA.

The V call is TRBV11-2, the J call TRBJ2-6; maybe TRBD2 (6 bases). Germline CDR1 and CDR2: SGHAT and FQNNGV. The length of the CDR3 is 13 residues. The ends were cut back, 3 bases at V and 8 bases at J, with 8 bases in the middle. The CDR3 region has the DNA TGTGCCAGCAGCTTCGCGGGAACCAACGTCCTGACTTTC. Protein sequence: CASSFAGTNVLTF. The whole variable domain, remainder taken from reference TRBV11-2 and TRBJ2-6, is EAGVAQSPRYKIIEKRQSVAFWCNPISGHATLYWYQQILGQGPKLLIQFQNNGVVDDSQLPKDRFSAERLKGVDSTLKIQPAKLEDSAVYLCASSFAGTNVLTFGAGSRLTVL.

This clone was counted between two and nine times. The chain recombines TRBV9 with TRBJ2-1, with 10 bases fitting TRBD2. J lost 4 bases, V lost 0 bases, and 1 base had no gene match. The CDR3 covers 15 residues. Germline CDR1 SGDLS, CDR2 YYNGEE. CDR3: CASSVALAGYNEQFF. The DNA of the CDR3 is TGTGCCAGCAGCGTAGCACTAGCGGGGTACAATGAGCAGTTCTTC.

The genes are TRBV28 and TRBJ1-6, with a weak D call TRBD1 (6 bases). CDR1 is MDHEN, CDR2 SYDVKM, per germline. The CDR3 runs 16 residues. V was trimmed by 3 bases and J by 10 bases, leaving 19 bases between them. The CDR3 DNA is TGTGCCAGCAGTTTTACAGGGCAAAGGGGTTGGTCACCCCTCCACTTT. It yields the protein CASSFTGQRGWSPLHF.

The CDR3 sequence: CAISENGGQGVWNYGYTF. CDR3 coding DNA: TGTGCCATCAGTGAGAATGGTGGCCAGGGGGTTTGGAACTATGGCTACACCTTC. The chain couples TRBV10-3 to TRBJ1-2; 7 nucleotides agree with TRBD1. Per the germline V gene, CDR1 is ENHRY and CDR2 is SYGVKD. The trim removed 2 bases at V and 2 bases at J, leaving 14 bases unmatched. The CDR3 is made up of 18 amino acids.

The CDR3 DNA reads TGTGCCGTACGGGACAGGGGATTGAACACTGAAGCTTTCTTT. Protein sequence: CAVRDRGLNTEAFF. The chain links TRBV10-3 to TRBJ1-1, with 10 bases matching TRBD1. Per germline, CDR1 ENHRY and CDR2 SYGVKD. V was clipped by 11 bases and J by 0 bases; unmatched bases: 6. The CDR3 is 14 amino acids.

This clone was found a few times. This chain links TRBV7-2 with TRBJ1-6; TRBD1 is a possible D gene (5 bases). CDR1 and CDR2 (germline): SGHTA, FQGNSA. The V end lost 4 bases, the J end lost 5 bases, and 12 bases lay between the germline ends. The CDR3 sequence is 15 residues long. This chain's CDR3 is CASSSHGGNNSPLHF. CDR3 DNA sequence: TGTGCCAGCAGCTCACATGGGGGGAATAATTCACCCCTCCACTTT.

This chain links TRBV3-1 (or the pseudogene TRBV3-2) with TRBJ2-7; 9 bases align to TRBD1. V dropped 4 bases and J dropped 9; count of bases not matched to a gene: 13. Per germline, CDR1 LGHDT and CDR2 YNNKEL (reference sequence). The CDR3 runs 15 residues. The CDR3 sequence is CASSPIFTGGARQYF. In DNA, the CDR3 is TGTGCCAGCAGCCCCATATTCACAGGGGGCGCCCGGCAGTACTTC.

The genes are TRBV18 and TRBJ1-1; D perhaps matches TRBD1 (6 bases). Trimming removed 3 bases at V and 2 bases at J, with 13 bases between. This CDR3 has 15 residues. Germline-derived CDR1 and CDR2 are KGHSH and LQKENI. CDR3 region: CASSPPGHLNTEAFF. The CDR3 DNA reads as TGTGCCAGCTCACCTCCGGGACACCTAAACACTGAAGCTTTCTTT.

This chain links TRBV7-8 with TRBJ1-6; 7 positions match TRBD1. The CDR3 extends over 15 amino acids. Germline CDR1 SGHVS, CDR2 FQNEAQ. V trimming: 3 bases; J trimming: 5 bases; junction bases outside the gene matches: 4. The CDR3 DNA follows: TGTGCCAGCAGCTTTTCGACAGGGAATAATTCACCCCTCCACTTT. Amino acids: CASSFSTGNNSPLHF.

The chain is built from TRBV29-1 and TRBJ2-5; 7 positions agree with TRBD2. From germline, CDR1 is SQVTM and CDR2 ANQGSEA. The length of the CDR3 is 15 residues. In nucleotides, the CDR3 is TGCGCCGCCTTTCTTAGGCGGGGGAACGCGGAGACCCAGTACTTC. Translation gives CAAFLRRGNAETQYF.

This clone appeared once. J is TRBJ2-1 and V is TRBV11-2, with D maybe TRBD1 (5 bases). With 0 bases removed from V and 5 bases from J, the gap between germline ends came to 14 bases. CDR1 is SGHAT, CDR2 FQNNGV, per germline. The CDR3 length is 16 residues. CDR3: CASSLDPALGHNEQFF. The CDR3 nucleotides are TGTGCCAGCAGCTTAGACCCGGCATTGGGGCACAATGAGCAGTTCTTC.

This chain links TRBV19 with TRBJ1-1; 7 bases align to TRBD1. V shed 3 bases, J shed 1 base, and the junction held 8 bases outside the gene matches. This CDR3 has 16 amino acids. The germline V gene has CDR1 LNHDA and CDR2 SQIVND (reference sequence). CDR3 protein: CASSIYGRGRNTEAFF. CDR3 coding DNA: TGTGCCAGTAGTATTTACGGCAGGGGGAGGAACACTGAAGCTTTCTTT.

CDR3 nucleotides: TGTGCCACCAGCAGGCCGACAGGGGGGAATGAAAAACTGTTTTTT. This translates into CATSRPTGGNEKLFF. The chain uses TRBV15 and TRBJ1-4, with 9 bases lining up with TRBD1. V gave up 3 bases and J gave up 5 bases; unmatched junction bases: 4. The germline V gene encodes CDR1 LNHNV and CDR2 YYDKDF (reference sequence). The CDR3 length is 15 residues.

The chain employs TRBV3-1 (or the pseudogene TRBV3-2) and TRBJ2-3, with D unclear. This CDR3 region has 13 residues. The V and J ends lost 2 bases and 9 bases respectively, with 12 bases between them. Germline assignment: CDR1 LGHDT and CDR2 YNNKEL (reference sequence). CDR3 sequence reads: CASSQTSSSTQYF. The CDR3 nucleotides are TGTGCCAGCAGCCAAACATCTAGTTCAACGCAGTATTTT.

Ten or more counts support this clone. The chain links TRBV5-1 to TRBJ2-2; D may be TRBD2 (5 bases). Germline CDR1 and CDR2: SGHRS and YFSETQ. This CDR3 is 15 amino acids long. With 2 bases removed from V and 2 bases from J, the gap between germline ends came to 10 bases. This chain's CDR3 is CASSFQGGNTGELFF. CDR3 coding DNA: TGCGCCAGCAGCTTTCAAGGAGGAAACACCGGGGAGCTGTTTTTT. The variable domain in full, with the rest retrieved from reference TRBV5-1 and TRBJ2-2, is KAGVTQTPRYLIKTRGQQVTLSCSPISGHRSVSWYQQTPGQGLQFLFEYFSETQRNKGNFPGRFSGRQFSNSRSEMNVSTLELGDSALYLCASSFQGGNTGELFFGEGSRLTVL.

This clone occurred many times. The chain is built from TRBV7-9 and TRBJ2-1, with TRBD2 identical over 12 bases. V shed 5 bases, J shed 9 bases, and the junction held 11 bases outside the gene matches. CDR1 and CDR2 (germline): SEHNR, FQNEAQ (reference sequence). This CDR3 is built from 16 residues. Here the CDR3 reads CASSAPSSGGAGEQFF. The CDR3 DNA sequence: TGTGCCAGCAGCGCCCCCTCTAGCGGGGGGGCCGGTGAGCAGTTCTTC.

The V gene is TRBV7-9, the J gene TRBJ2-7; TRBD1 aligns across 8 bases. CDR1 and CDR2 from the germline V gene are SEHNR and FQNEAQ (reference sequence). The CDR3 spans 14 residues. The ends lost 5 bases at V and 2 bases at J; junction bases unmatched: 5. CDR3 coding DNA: TGTGCCAGCAGCCCAGGACAGGGCGCCTACGAGCAGTACTTC. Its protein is CASSPGQGAYEQYF.

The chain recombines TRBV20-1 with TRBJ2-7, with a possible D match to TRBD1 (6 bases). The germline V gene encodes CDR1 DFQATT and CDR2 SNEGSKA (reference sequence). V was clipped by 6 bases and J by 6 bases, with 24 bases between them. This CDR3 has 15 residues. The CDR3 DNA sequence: TGCAGTGCAAGTCACCGCCTCAGGGCGACAGGCGAGCAGTACTTC. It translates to CSASHRLRATGEQYF.

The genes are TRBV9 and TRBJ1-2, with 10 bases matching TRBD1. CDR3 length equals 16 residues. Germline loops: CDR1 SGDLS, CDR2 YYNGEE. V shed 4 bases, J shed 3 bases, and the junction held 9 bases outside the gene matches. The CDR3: CASSPGGTGDYYGYTF. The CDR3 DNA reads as TGTGCCAGCAGCCCAGGAGGGACAGGGGACTACTATGGCTACACCTTC.